This T cell receptor (beta chain) was recorded in a study of T cells in Graves' hyperthyroidism and ophthalmopathy. Notes on the study in general: The authors' 13 V-J model separated ophthalmopathy from stable hyperthyroidism. Most thyroid clonotypes with frequency above 0.001 were detected in blood.

Researchers barred patients who had uncontrolled infection, other autoimmune disease, pregnancy or lactation. For the diagnoses, clinical symptoms, serum thyroxine and TRAb, thyroid ultrasound and orbital computed tomography were used. The length of the CDR3 is 15 residues. Germline V gene sequence: CDR1 SGHKS, CDR2 YYEKEE (reference sequence). Note on this clonotype: Antigen: not known. Relative to the germline gene, one junction end is altered; a read error may explain this.

From RNA transcripts, TCR beta CDR3 regions were amplified. An initial round of RT-PCR targeting the TCR CDR3 relied on the HTBI primer set. MiXCR was run by TCRdb on the multiplex PCR reads, yielding one entry per CDR3 protein. Seen here are about 420,000 distinct CDR3 sequences, roughly 13% observed once, and the top ten hold more than 4.5%. Input material: blood. The V and J genes are TRBV5-5 and TRBJ2-3; 9 bases align to TRBD2. The sequence came from a woman younger than 35 with Graves' hyperthyroidism. The CDR3 region is CASSDGTSSLDTQYF. Here the CDR3 DNA reads TGCGCCAGCAGCGACGGGACTAGCAGCCTAGATACGCAGTATTTT. The whole variable domain, remainder taken from reference TRBV5-5 and TRBJ2-3, is DAGVTQSPTHLIKTRGQQVTLRCSPISGHKSVSWYQQVLGQGPQFIFQYYEKEERGRGNFPDRFSARQFPNYSSELNVNALLLGDSALYLCASSDGTSSLDTQYFGPGTRLTVL.